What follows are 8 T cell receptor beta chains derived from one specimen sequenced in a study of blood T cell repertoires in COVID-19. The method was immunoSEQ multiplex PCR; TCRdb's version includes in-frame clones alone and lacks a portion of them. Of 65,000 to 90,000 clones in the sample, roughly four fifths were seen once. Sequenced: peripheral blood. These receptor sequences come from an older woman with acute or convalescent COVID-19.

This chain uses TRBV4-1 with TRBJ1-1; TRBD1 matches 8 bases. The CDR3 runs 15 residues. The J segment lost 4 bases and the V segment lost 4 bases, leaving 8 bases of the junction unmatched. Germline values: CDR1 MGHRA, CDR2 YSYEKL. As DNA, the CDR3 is TGCGCCAGCAGCCTAACAGGGGGGGTTGGCACTGAAGCTTTCTTT. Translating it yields CASSLTGGVGTEAFF.

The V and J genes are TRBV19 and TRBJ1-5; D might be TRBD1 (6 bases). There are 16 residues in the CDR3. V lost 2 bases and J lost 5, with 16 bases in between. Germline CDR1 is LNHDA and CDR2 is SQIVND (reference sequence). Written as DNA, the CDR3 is TGTGCCAGTAGTATAAGGTCGGCAGGGGCCTATCAGCCCCAGCATTTT. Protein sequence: CASSIRSAGAYQPQHF.

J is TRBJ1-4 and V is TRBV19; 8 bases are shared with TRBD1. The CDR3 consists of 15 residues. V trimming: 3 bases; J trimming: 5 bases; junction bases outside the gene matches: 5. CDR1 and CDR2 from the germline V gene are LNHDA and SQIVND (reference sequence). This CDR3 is CASSMIGQGNEKLFF. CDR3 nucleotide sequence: TGTGCCAGTAGTATGATCGGACAGGGAAATGAAAAACTGTTTTTT.

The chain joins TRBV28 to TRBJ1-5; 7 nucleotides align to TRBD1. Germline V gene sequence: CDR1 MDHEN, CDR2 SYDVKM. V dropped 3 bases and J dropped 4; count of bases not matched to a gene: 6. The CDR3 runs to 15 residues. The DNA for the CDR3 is TGTGCCAGCAGTTTTCAACAGGGGACAAATCAGCCCCAGCATTTT. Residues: CASSFQQGTNQPQHF.

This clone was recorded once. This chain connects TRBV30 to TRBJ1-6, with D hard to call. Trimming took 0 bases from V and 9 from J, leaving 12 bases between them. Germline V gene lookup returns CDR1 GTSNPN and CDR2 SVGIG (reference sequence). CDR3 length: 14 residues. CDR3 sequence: CAWSVLGSRSPLHF. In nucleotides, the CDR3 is TGTGCCTGGAGTGTACTAGGGTCACGTTCACCCCTCCACTTT.

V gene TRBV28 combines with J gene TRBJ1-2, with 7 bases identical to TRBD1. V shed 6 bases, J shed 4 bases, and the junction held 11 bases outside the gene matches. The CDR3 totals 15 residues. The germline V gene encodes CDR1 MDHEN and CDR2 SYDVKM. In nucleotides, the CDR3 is TGTGCCAGCAGCAATAACATAGGGGGCGGCTATGGCTACACCTTC. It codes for CASSNNIGGGYGYTF.

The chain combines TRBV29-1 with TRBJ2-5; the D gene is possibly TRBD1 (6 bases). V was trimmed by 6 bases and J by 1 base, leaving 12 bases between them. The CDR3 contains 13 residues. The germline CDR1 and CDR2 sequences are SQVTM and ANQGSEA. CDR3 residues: CSVMTGVQETQYF. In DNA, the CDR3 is TGCAGCGTCATGACAGGAGTCCAAGAGACCCAGTACTTC.

CDR3 residues: CASTLLDSSGNTIYF. CDR3 nucleotides: TGTGCCAGCACCCTACTCGACAGCTCTGGAAACACCATATATTTT. V and J are TRBV6-5 and TRBJ1-3; tentatively, D is TRBD1 (5 bases). Germline V lookup: CDR1 MNHEY, CDR2 SVGAGI. Trimming took 7 bases from V and 0 from J, leaving 13 bases between them. The CDR3 has 15 residues.